Each of the 10 T cell receptor beta chains below was sequenced from the same sample in a study of T-cell memory formation after mild COVID-19. In TCRdb, the 5' RACE reads were re-called with MiXCR into one record per CDR3 protein. The data hold about 350,000 distinct CDR3 sequences, with roughly 13% observed a single time. Sequencing was performed on PBMCs or a T cell subset sorted from them (not recorded which). The receptor source for this set is a man aged 18-30 years who had mild COVID-19 (a few samples of this study predate the infection). Cell type and time point are not known.

The table lists this clonotype with a few counts. The chain employs TRBV3-1 and TRBJ2-2; D unclear. Trimming removed 1 base from V and 0 bases from J, with 6 bases in between. The germline V gene has CDR1 LGHDT and CDR2 YNNKEL (reference sequence). This CDR3 region has 15 residues. CDR3 coding DNA: TGTGCCAGCAGCCAAGGACTCGCGAACACCGGGGAGCTGTTTTTT. Translating gives CASSQGLANTGELFF.

The V call is TRBV5-1, the J call TRBJ2-4, with 7 bases identical to TRBD2. With V trimmed by 1 base and J by 8 bases, 3 bases remained unmatched. The CDR3 is made up of 13 amino acids. Germline lookup yields CDR1 SGHRS and CDR2 YFSETQ. CDR3 bases: TGCGCCAGCAGCTTGTTAGGGAGGGACATTCAGTACTTC. Its translation: CASSLLGRDIQYF.

This clonotype was found a few times. The rearrangement uses TRBV4-1 and TRBJ1-1; TRBD1 matches at 11 bases. This CDR3 is 14 amino acids long. With V trimmed by 5 bases and J by 6 bases, 5 bases remained unmatched. Germline CDR1 MGHRA, CDR2 YSYEKL. This CDR3 is CASSGQGASAEAFF. The CDR3 region has the DNA TGCGCCAGCAGCGGACAGGGGGCGAGTGCTGAAGCTTTCTTT.

There are a few counts of this clonotype. The junction shows a germline mismatch at one end, possibly a read error. The chain employs TRBV19 and TRBJ2-6, with 9 bases matching TRBD1. The germline CDR1 and CDR2 sequences are LNHDA and SQIVND (reference sequence). The CDR3 loop spans 20 amino acids. CDR3 sequence reads: CASGGTGSLILPSAANVLTF. In DNA, the CDR3 is TGTGCCAGTGGAGGGACAGGGAGTCTCATCTTACCCTCTGCGGCCAACGTCCTGACTTTC.

This clonotype occurred a few times. This sequence joins TRBV11-2 and TRBJ2-1, with TRBD1 matching 9 bases. The CDR3 contains 15 residues. V was clipped by 5 bases and J by 8 bases; unmatched bases: 10. From germline, CDR1 is SGHAT and CDR2 FQNNGV. For the CDR3, the DNA is TGTGCCAGCAGCCCCCTGGGACAGGGAGTCGATGAGCAGTTCTTC. It translates to CASSPLGQGVDEQFF.

J is TRBJ1-5 and V is TRBV20-1; D uncertain. The CDR3 contains 14 residues. Germline loops: CDR1 DFQATT, CDR2 SNEGSKA (reference sequence). V dropped 3 bases and J dropped 6 bases, with 15 bases sitting between them. CDR3 in amino acids: CSARRPGLGQPQHF. The CDR3 DNA reads TGCAGTGCTAGGCGGCCCGGGCTGGGTCAGCCCCAGCATTTT.

The CDR3 DNA sequence: TGTGCCAGCAGCCCGACAGGGCCCGGGGAGCTGTTTTTT. It specifies CASSPTGPGELFF. J is TRBJ2-2 and V is TRBV7-3; 7 positions match TRBD1. Germline CDR1 and CDR2: SGHTA and FQGTGA. V dropped 5 bases and J dropped 6; count of bases not matched to a gene: 3. This CDR3 spans 13 amino acids.

This clonotype was counted only a few times. The CDR3 DNA sequence: TGTGCCAGCGGGAGACTTGGGACAGGGACGACTGGCAATCAGCCCCAGCATTTT. Encoded protein: CASGRLGTGTTGNQPQHF. This chain uses TRBV6-5 with TRBJ1-5; the match to TRBD1 covers 9 bases. The germline V gene has CDR1 MNHEY and CDR2 SVGAGI. The CDR3 spans 18 residues. The V gene end was trimmed by 8 bases and the J gene end by 2 bases; junction bases not matched to a gene: 16.

In its sample, this clonotype was seen many times. This CDR3 reads CASSQEGIPSTDTQYF. The CDR3 nucleotides read TGCGCCAGCAGCCAAGAAGGGATCCCTAGCACAGATACGCAGTATTTT. The chain uses TRBV4-1 and TRBJ2-3; no definite D call. Germline V lookup: CDR1 MGHRA, CDR2 YSYEKL. The V gene lost 0 bases and the J gene lost 0 bases, with 10 bases spanning the gap. The CDR3 sequence is 16 residues long.

The sample holds one count of this clonotype. This chain uses TRBV3-1 with TRBJ2-6; D is unclear. Trimming pared 0 bases from V and 0 bases from J, leaving 6 bases between. Germline values: CDR1 LGHDT, CDR2 YNNKEL (reference sequence). The CDR3 sequence is 16 residues long. The CDR3 region is CASSQEPISGANVLTF. CDR3 nucleotide sequence: TGTGCCAGCAGCCAAGAACCAATCTCTGGGGCCAACGTCCTGACTTTC.